Below are 21 T cell receptor beta chains sequenced from a single sample in a study of cytomegalovirus exposure and HLA in healthy donors. The PCR made use of 60 Vbeta and 13 Jbeta primers. Data came from immunoSEQ multiplex PCR; TCRdb stores just in-frame clones and leaves some out. This sample has 210,000 or so clones; about 80% occur once, and the top ten carry 1.1% to 1.5%. The specimen sequenced was PBMCs. These receptors originate from a girl aged 10-17 years in good health and CMV-seronegative.

The J gene is TRBJ2-1, the V gene TRBV7-3; 7 bases match TRBD2. CDR1 is SGHTA and CDR2 is FQGTGA in the germline V gene. Trimming took 1 base from V and 0 from J; bases not matched to a gene: 6. This CDR3 has 17 residues. The CDR3 DNA reads TGTGCCAGCAGCTTAAGGGCTAGCGGCAGCTCCTACAATGAGCAGTTCTTC. It encodes CASSLRASGSSYNEQFF.

V gene TRBV28 combines with J gene TRBJ1-1; perhaps TRBD1 as D (5 bases). The ends were cut back, 5 bases at V and 4 bases at J, with 14 bases in the middle. The germline V gene encodes CDR1 MDHEN and CDR2 SYDVKM. This CDR3 contains 14 residues. This CDR3 reads CASSPQVGGTEAFF. CDR3 DNA: TGTGCCAGCAGTCCTCAAGTCGGGGGCACTGAAGCTTTCTTT.

This clone was recorded once. This chain uses TRBV27 with TRBJ1-2; no clear D gene. Germline values: CDR1 MNHEY, CDR2 SMNVEV (reference sequence). Trimming shortened V by 0 bases and J by 1 base, and 21 bases separated the two germline ends. CDR3 length: 19 amino acids. Here the CDR3 reads CASSLSWQANLLFNYGYTF. The CDR3 nucleotides are TGTGCCAGCAGTTTATCGTGGCAGGCCAACCTCCTATTTAACTATGGCTACACCTTC.

Remarks on this clone: Other nucleotide sequences in the sample specify the same CDR3. The chain has TRBV6-5 and TRBJ2-1, with TRBD1 matching over 10 bases. Germline CDR1 MNHEY, CDR2 SVGAGI. Trimming took 6 bases from V and 4 from J; bases not matched to a gene: 3. The CDR3 is 14 amino acids. The CDR3 here is CASSRDRGYNEQFF. As DNA, the CDR3 is TGTGCCAGCAGCCGGGACAGGGGTTACAATGAGCAGTTCTTC.

This chain links TRBV4-1 with TRBJ2-5; 7 nucleotides line up with TRBD1. TRBJ2-7 explains the end of the DNA better; the J call may be wrong. CDR1 is MGHRA and CDR2 is YSYEKL in the germline V gene. The CDR3 extends over 16 amino acids. The CDR3 region has the DNA TGCGCCAGCAGCCAAGCCGAAGGGGGCAGTACCTACGAGCAGTACTTC. This codes for CASSQAEGGSTYEQYF.

The chain recombines TRBV4-1 with TRBJ1-3, with a possible D match to TRBD1 (5 bases). The CDR3 is 17 amino acids. CDR1 is MGHRA and CDR2 is YSYEKL in the germline V gene. Trimming removed 0 bases at V and 0 bases at J, with 12 bases between. CDR3 bases: TGCGCCAGCAGCCAAGATGGCGCCAGGGCCTCTGGAAACACCATATATTTT. This translates into CASSQDGARASGNTIYF.

The V and J genes are TRBV7-8 and TRBJ1-1, with D possibly TRBD1 on 5 matching bases. Germline-derived CDR1 and CDR2 are SGHVS and FQNEAQ. This CDR3 has 14 amino acids. V lost 5 bases and J lost 1, with 11 bases in between. Written as DNA, the CDR3 is TGTGCCAGCAGCCCGACAGACGCGAACACTGAAGCTTTCTTT. Translated, it gives CASSPTDANTEAFF.

This clone was seen just once. V usage is TRBV7-2 and J usage is TRBJ1-2; TRBD1 matches at 7 bases. This CDR3 has 15 amino acids. Germline CDR1 is SGHTA and CDR2 is FQGNSA. V lost 5 bases and J lost 2; bases outside the gene matches: 8. CDR3 sequence: CASSMGQTPNYGYTF. The DNA for the CDR3 is TGTGCCAGCAGCATGGGACAGACTCCCAACTATGGCTACACCTTC.

The CDR3: CAWKWARNEQFF. The CDR3 DNA is TGTGCCTGGAAATGGGCTCGTAATGAGCAGTTCTTC. The chain couples TRBV30 to TRBJ2-1; D is unclear. Germline assignment: CDR1 GTSNPN and CDR2 SVGIG (reference sequence). The CDR3 contains 12 residues. V shed 4 bases and J shed 7 bases, with 11 bases lying between them.

There are a few counts of this clone. The rearrangement links TRBV30 to TRBJ2-3; no clear D gene. This CDR3 has 14 amino acids. Germline-derived CDR1 and CDR2 are GTSNPN and SVGIG (reference sequence). V was clipped by 1 base and J by 3 bases, with 11 bases between them. CDR3 protein: CAWSGRRETDTQYF. CDR3 DNA: TGTGCCTGGAGTGGACGGAGAGAAACAGATACGCAGTATTTT.

The chain has TRBV19 and TRBJ1-2; 9 positions agree with TRBD1. The CDR3 is made up of 17 amino acids. Trimming cost V 6 bases and J 4 bases; bases outside gene matches: 15. Germline V lookup: CDR1 LNHDA, CDR2 SQIVND (reference sequence). The CDR3 sequence is CASSLSRDRAGTYGYTF. As DNA, the CDR3 is TGTGCCAGTAGCCTAAGCCGGGACAGGGCAGGGACCTATGGCTACACCTTC.

With regard to this clone: The sample carries other DNA sequences with the same CDR3. This chain joins TRBV2 and TRBJ1-3, with D hard to call. This CDR3 is built from 14 residues. Germline CDR1 and CDR2: SNHLY and FYNNEI. The ends were cut back, 4 bases at V and 0 bases at J, with 7 bases in the middle. CDR3 in amino acids: CASSVGGSGNTIYF. In DNA, the CDR3 is TGTGCCAGCAGTGTAGGAGGCTCTGGAAACACCATATATTTT.

This rearrangement joins TRBV7-3 to TRBJ2-7; TRBD2 might be the D (5 bases). V was clipped by 5 bases and J by 3 bases, with 11 bases between them. The CDR3 is 13 amino acids. In germline, CDR1 is SGHTA, CDR2 FQGTGA. CDR3 sequence: CASSPGRDYEQYF. The CDR3 DNA reads TGTGCCAGCAGCCCCGGACGGGACTACGAGCAGTACTTC. Together with reference TRBV7-3 and TRBJ2-7, the CDR3 gives the full variable domain: GAGVSQTPSNKVTEKGKYVELRCDPISGHTALYWYRQSLGQGPEFLIYFQGTGAADDSGLPNDRFFAVRPEGSVSTLKIQRTERGDSAVYLCASSPGRDYEQYFGPGTRLTVT.

The chain couples TRBV5-6 to TRBJ1-3; 7 positions match TRBD1. Trimming at V came to 4 bases and at J to 1 base, leaving 5 bases not matched to a gene. The CDR3 is 15 residues long. Germline V gene lookup returns CDR1 SGHDT and CDR2 YYEEEE. The CDR3 here is CASSMVGQSGNTIYF. DNA of the CDR3: TGTGCCAGCAGCATGGTGGGACAGTCTGGAAACACCATATATTTT.

The V gene is TRBV27, the J gene TRBJ2-2; D is ambiguous. There are 12 residues in the CDR3. Germline assignment: CDR1 MNHEY and CDR2 SMNVEV (reference sequence). Trimming took off 6 bases at V and 6 bases at J, with 8 bases between the two ends. The CDR3 sequence: CASSPSAGELFF. The CDR3 DNA sequence: TGTGCCAGCAGCCCTTCCGCCGGGGAGCTGTTTTTT.

V gene TRBV15 combines with J gene TRBJ1-5; tentatively, D is TRBD1 (5 bases). This CDR3 comprises 18 residues. Between the trimmed V and J ends, which lost 4 bases and 0 bases, there was a span of 19 bases. From germline, CDR1 is LNHNV and CDR2 YYDKDF (reference sequence). The CDR3 is CATSNEIITTDSNQPQHF. The DNA of the CDR3 is TGTGCCACCAGCAACGAAATCATCACGACAGATAGCAATCAGCCCCAGCATTTT.

This clone was seen only a few times. The rearrangement uses TRBV2 and TRBJ1-1, with D perhaps TRBD1 (6 bases). V was pared by 5 bases and J by 3 bases, with 10 bases between. Looked up from germline, CDR1 is SNHLY and CDR2 is FYNNEI. CDR3 length equals 13 residues. This chain's CDR3 is CASSKQGYTEAFF. CDR3 sequence (DNA): TGTGCCAGCAGTAAACAGGGTTACACTGAAGCTTTCTTT.

This clone showed up just once. The V call is TRBV11-3, the J call TRBJ2-3; possibly TRBD2 for D (6 bases). The V end was cut by 4 bases, the J end by 0 bases, with 11 bases between. Germline CDR1 SGHNT, CDR2 YENEEA. The CDR3 length is 15 residues. The CDR3 coding sequence is TGTGCCAGCAGCTCCTTTAGCGGAAGCACAGATACGCAGTATTTT. Amino acids: CASSSFSGSTDTQYF.

The gene calls are TRBV10-3 and TRBJ1-1, with TRBD1 matching 7 bases. This CDR3 comprises 15 residues. CDR1 is ENHRY, CDR2 SYGVKD, per germline. With V trimmed by 6 bases and J by 1 base, 8 bases remained unmatched. The CDR3 nucleotides are TGTGCCATCAGATTCCAAGGGACAGAGAACACTGAAGCTTTCTTT. Its protein is CAIRFQGTENTEAFF.

The rearrangement links TRBV19 to TRBJ1-5; unclear D gene. From germline, CDR1 is LNHDA and CDR2 SQIVND (reference sequence). Trimming removed 4 bases at V and 9 bases at J, with 10 bases between. CDR3 length equals 12 residues. CDR3 DNA: TGTGCCAGTAGTAGCCGCTACGGGCCCCAGCATTTT. This codes for CASSSRYGPQHF.

V is TRBV7-4 and J is TRBJ1-5; TRBD1 is a possible D gene (6 bases). The CDR3 is made up of 18 amino acids. V lost 5 bases, J lost 0 bases, and 20 bases lay in between. The germline V gene has CDR1 SGHVT and CDR2 SQSDAQ. The CDR3 region has the DNA TGTGCCAGCAGCCCCCCGGACAGCAACATATCTAGCAATCAGCCCCAGCATTTT. Amino acid sequence: CASSPPDSNISSNQPQHF.